These 11 T cell receptor beta chains share one sample of origin, sequenced in a study of CD8 T cells in Susac syndrome. Random hexamers were used to reverse transcribe the RNA input (about 0.5 to 1 ug). Each CDR3 protein is one row after TCRdb ran MiXCR on the immunoSEQ multiplex PCR reads. The sample records roughly 190,000 distinct CDR3 sequences, roughly nine tenths being singletons. The sample taken for sequencing was CD4+ T cells from PBMCs. The receptors come from a human donor with Susac syndrome.

The chain links TRBV5-1 to TRBJ2-7; no clear D. The V gene lost 0 bases and the J gene lost 0 bases, with 10 bases spanning the gap. Germline V gene sequence: CDR1 SGHRS, CDR2 YFSETQ. This CDR3 contains 15 residues. This CDR3 reads CASSLEDTLSYEQYF. The CDR3, as DNA: TGCGCCAGCAGCTTGGAAGACACACTCTCCTACGAGCAGTACTTC.

This rearrangement joins TRBV12-3 or TRBV12-4 to TRBJ2-7; the D is unclear. Deletions cut 5 bases from V and 1 base from J, with 15 bases between. The CDR3 length is 15 residues. CDR3 sequence (DNA): TGTGCCAGCAGTGCGAGCCCGGATTGGTCCTACGAGCAGTACTTC. Its translation is CASSASPDWSYEQYF.

The chain recombines TRBV20-1 with TRBJ1-1, with 7 positions matching TRBD1. The CDR3 runs 15 residues. Germline values: CDR1 DFQATT, CDR2 SNEGSKA (reference sequence). With V trimmed by 6 bases and J by 2 bases, 12 bases remained unmatched. CDR3 residues: CSAAGQWVFNTEAFF. The CDR3 nucleotides are TGCAGTGCCGCGGGACAGTGGGTTTTCAACACTGAAGCTTTCTTT.

The V gene is TRBV28, the J gene TRBJ2-1; 8 bases are shared with TRBD2. Germline lookup yields CDR1 MDHEN and CDR2 SYDVKM. This CDR3 comprises 17 residues. The V and J ends lost 6 bases and 0 bases, in that order; junction bases with no gene match: 10. This CDR3 is CASSSPGSGSSYNEQFF. The CDR3 DNA sequence: TGTGCCAGCAGCTCGCCTGGAAGCGGGAGCTCCTACAATGAGCAGTTCTTC.

The rearrangement joins TRBV2 to TRBJ1-1; TRBD1 is a possible D gene (5 bases). The germline CDR1 and CDR2 sequences are SNHLY and FYNNEI. CDR3 length equals 17 residues. The germline V and J ends were trimmed by 5 bases and 0 bases, with 19 bases remaining between them. The DNA of the CDR3 is TGTGCCAGCAGTCCCGTAATTTCGACAGACTTGAACACTGAAGCTTTCTTT. Translated: CASSPVISTDLNTEAFF.

This sequence joins TRBV29-1 and TRBJ1-2, with TRBD1 identical over 8 bases. This CDR3 has 13 amino acids. V lost 3 bases to trimming and J lost 5 bases; unmatched junction nucleotides: 5. Germline assignment: CDR1 SQVTM and CDR2 ANQGSEA. The CDR3 spells CSVDDRGGYGYTF. The CDR3 nucleotides read TGCAGCGTTGATGACAGGGGAGGGTATGGCTACACCTTC. Supplemented by reference TRBV29-1 and TRBJ1-2, the full variable domain reads SAVISQKPSRDICQRGTSLTIQCQVDSQVTMMFWYRQQPGQSLTLIATANQGSEATYESGFVIDKFPISRPNLTFSTLTVSNMSPEDSSIYLCSVDDRGGYGYTFGSGTRLTVV.

V is TRBV6-1 and J is TRBJ2-7; D is undetermined. The CDR3 is 13 residues long. V lost 3 bases, J lost 2 bases, and 8 bases lay in between. Germline V gene data show CDR1 as MNHNS and CDR2 as SASEGT. The CDR3 nucleotides read TGTGCCAGCAGTGATGTGGGAACCTACGAGCAGTACTTC. It encodes CASSDVGTYEQYF.

The rearrangement uses TRBV20-1 and TRBJ1-5; D possibly corresponds to TRBD1 (6 bases). The CDR3 runs 15 residues. Trimming removed 7 bases at V and 0 bases at J, with 16 bases between. Germline V lookup: CDR1 DFQATT, CDR2 SNEGSKA (reference sequence). The CDR3 sequence: CSVGGRTVSNQPQHF. DNA for the CDR3: TGCAGTGTGGGGGGACGGACAGTTAGCAATCAGCCCCAGCATTTT.

The gene calls are TRBV27 and TRBJ1-1; D is unresolved. This CDR3 contains 13 residues. Germline V gene data show CDR1 as MNHEY and CDR2 as SMNVEV (reference sequence). The V end lost 2 bases, the J end lost 8 bases, and 12 bases lay between the germline ends. CDR3 sequence (DNA): TGTGCCAGCAGTTTACGGCGGCCGGAGGAAGCTTTCTTT. This codes for CASSLRRPEEAFF.

V and J are TRBV10-3 and TRBJ2-1; 9 nucleotides line up with TRBD1. The CDR3 has 14 residues. The germline V gene has CDR1 ENHRY and CDR2 SYGVKD. Trimming cost V 5 bases and J 7 bases; bases outside gene matches: 6. CDR3 coding DNA: TGTGCCATCAGTCCGGGACAGGGTAAGAATGAGCAGTTCTTC. It encodes CAISPGQGKNEQFF.

The rearrangement uses TRBV6-5 and TRBJ1-2; 10 bases agree with TRBD1. The CDR3 is 16 amino acids. Trimming cost V 0 bases and J 5 bases; bases outside gene matches: 6. Germline values: CDR1 MNHEY, CDR2 SVGAGI. The CDR3 region is CASSYSEPGQGYGYTF. CDR3 bases: TGTGCCAGCAGTTACTCGGAACCGGGACAGGGGTATGGCTACACCTTC.